These T cell receptor beta chains were read from a single sample in a study of T cell responses to AZD1222 COVID-19 vaccine. Generated by immunoSEQ multiplex PCR, the TCRdb table keeps only in-frame clones and is missing some. In the table there are 130,000 or so clones, about nine tenths of which are singletons. Source: peripheral blood, taken on day 0 of AZD1222 vaccination. These receptors all come from an adult in good health. CDR3s include the opening cysteine and the closing phenylalanine or tryptophan. The D gene is left open where the match is weak. Some rows mark clone size as missing; the rest say once, few, many or name a class of expanded clone.

TRBV5-1	TRBJ2-3	-	-	TGCGCCAGCAGCTTGGCAGGGTACACAGATACGCAGTATTTT	CASSLAGYTDTQYF
TRBV15	TRBJ1-6	TRBD1	-	TGTGCCACCGGGACAGGGGGTTCACCCCTCCACTTT	CATGTGGSPLHF
TRBV28	TRBJ1-2	-	-	TGTGCCAGCAGCCCCCATCGGACCGATGGCTACACCTTC	CASSPHRTDGYTF
TRBV7-2	TRBJ2-2	-	once	TGTGCCAGCAAATCGGGACAACCGAACACCGGGGAGCTGTTTTTT	CASKSGQPNTGELFF
TRBV28	TRBJ2-1	TRBD1	-	TGTGCCAGCAGTCAGACCGGGACAGGGGGTAGAGGGGAGCAGTTCTTC	CASSQTGTGGRGEQFF
TRBV2	TRBJ2-1	-	-	TGTGCCAGCAGCCCCCTAGTTGGCAATACTGAGCAGTTCTTC	CASSPLVGNTEQFF
TRBV7-2	TRBJ2-7	TRBD2	-	TGTGCCAGCAGCCCAACCGGGACTAGCGGTTCCTACGAGCAGTACTTC	CASSPTGTSGSYEQYF
TRBV29-1	TRBJ2-5	-	-	TGCAGCGCCCGGGGCAGGGTGGGAGGAGAGACCCAGTACTTC	CSARGRVGGETQYF
TRBV7-2	TRBJ2-1	TRBD2	-	TGTGCCAGCAGCTTGACATTCCTAGCGGGAGGGCAGGAGCAGTTCTTC	CASSLTFLAGGQEQFF
TRBV18	TRBJ1-4	-	-	TGTGCCAGCTCACCAGGGGCACCTAATGAAAAACTGTTTTTT	CASSPGAPNEKLFF
TRBV3-1/TRBV3-2	TRBJ2-1	-	-	TGTGCCAGCAGCTGGACCCTCAGCTATGAGCAGTTCTTC	CASSWTLSYEQFF
TRBV5-6	TRBJ1-5	TRBD1	-	TGTGCCAGCAGCTTGGGACAGGGTCATCAGCCCCAGCATTTT	CASSLGQGHQPQHF
TRBV7-3	TRBJ2-4	TRBD2	-	TGTGCCGAGGATTTGGGACTAGCGGTAGCCAAAAACATTCAGTACTTC	CAEDLGLAVAKNIQYF
TRBV28	TRBJ2-2	-	-	TGTGCCGGGACTGATGCGAACACCGGGGAGCTGTTTTTT	CAGTDANTGELFF